These T cell receptor beta chains were read from a single sample in a study of human T cells and chemical hapten exposure. TCRdb reanalysed the RACE reads using MiXCR and keeps one entry per CDR3 protein. The repertoire holds roughly 40,000 distinct CDR3 sequences, with about 9.6% as singletons. Sequencing was performed on whole blood, taken in connection with sensitization to the hapten diphenylcyclopropenone (DPC). These receptors were taken from a woman between 25 and 40 years old with alopecia areata. Some clones in this sample may be carry-over from other donors' samples. The CDR3 runs from the conserved cysteine through the conserved F or W. A D gene is named only where the DNA matches it firmly. Expanded clones are given a class, and other clones once, few, many or no size at all.

v_call: TRBV7-2
d_call: NA
j_call: TRBJ1-6
clone_size: NA
cdr3_nt: TGTGCCAGCAGCTTAGGGGTCAGGAGAAATTCACCCCTCCACTTT
cdr3_aa: CASSLGVRRNSPLHF

v_call: TRBV12-3/TRBV12-4
d_call: NA
j_call: TRBJ1-2
clone_size: many
cdr3_nt: TGTGCCAGCAGTTTGTCGTCCCACTATGGCTACACCTTC
cdr3_aa: CASSLSSHYGYTF

v_call: TRBV7-2
d_call: TRBD1
j_call: TRBJ2-2
clone_size: few
cdr3_nt: TGTGCCAGCAGCTTACCCCGGGACAGTGTTTTCGCGAACACCGGGGAGCTGTTTTTT
cdr3_aa: CASSLPRDSVFANTGELFF

v_call: TRBV9
d_call: TRBD1
j_call: TRBJ2-5
clone_size: few
cdr3_nt: TGTGCCAGCAGCGACGGGACAGGGGGCAGAGAGACCCAGTACTTC
cdr3_aa: CASSDGTGGRETQYF

v_call: TRBV7-2
d_call: NA
j_call: TRBJ1-1
clone_size: NA
cdr3_nt: TGTGCCAGCAGCTCTCCGACCTACACTGAAGCTTTCTTT
cdr3_aa: CASSSPTYTEAFF

v_call: TRBV4-3
d_call: TRBD2
j_call: TRBJ2-1
clone_size: many
cdr3_nt: TGCGCCAGCAGCCAAGCCTCACAAAGGGGACTAGCGGGGATCGGTGAGCAGTTCTTC
cdr3_aa: CASSQASQRGLAGIGEQFF

v_call: TRBV12-3/TRBV12-4
d_call: TRBD1
j_call: TRBJ1-4
clone_size: NA
cdr3_nt: TGTGCCAGCAGTTCTCAGGGGGCGGGTGAAAAACTGTTTTTT
cdr3_aa: CASSSQGAGEKLFF

v_call: TRBV5-1
d_call: NA
j_call: TRBJ2-1
clone_size: once
cdr3_nt: TGCGCCAGCAGCTTGTCGGGCCAGAGCTCCTACAATGAGCAGTTCTTC
cdr3_aa: CASSLSGQSSYNEQFF

v_call: TRBV4-3
d_call: TRBD2
j_call: TRBJ2-7
clone_size: NA
cdr3_nt: TGCGCCAGCAGCCAAGATAGACTAGCGGGGATCACCTACGAGCAGTACTTC
cdr3_aa: CASSQDRLAGITYEQYF

v_call: TRBV11-3
d_call: NA
j_call: TRBJ2-6
clone_size: few
cdr3_nt: TGTGCCAGCAGCCCCGGCGGGGCCAACGTCCTGACTTTC
cdr3_aa: CASSPGGANVLTF

v_call: TRBV7-2
d_call: TRBD1
j_call: TRBJ2-1
clone_size: few
cdr3_nt: TGTGCCAGCAGCTTAGCGCAGGGACAGTACAATGAGCAGTTCTTC
cdr3_aa: CASSLAQGQYNEQFF

v_call: TRBV12-3/TRBV12-4
d_call: TRBD1
j_call: TRBJ1-2
clone_size: few
cdr3_nt: TGTGCCAGCAGTTTAGTGACAGGGGGCTATGGCTACACCTTC
cdr3_aa: CASSLVTGGYGYTF

v_call: TRBV14
d_call: NA
j_call: TRBJ1-3
clone_size: few
cdr3_nt: TGTGCCAGCGGGACGGGACCTGGAAACACCATATATTTT
cdr3_aa: CASGTGPGNTIYF

v_call: TRBV25-1
d_call: NA
j_call: TRBJ1-1
clone_size: few
cdr3_nt: TGTGCCAGCAGTGAATATTCCGGTAATGGGGCTTTCTTT
cdr3_aa: CASSEYSGNGAFF

v_call: TRBV7-2
d_call: NA
j_call: TRBJ2-1
clone_size: few
cdr3_nt: TGTGCCAGCAGCGCACAACGGCTCAATGAGCAGTTCTTC
cdr3_aa: CASSAQRLNEQFF

v_call: TRBV29-1
d_call: TRBD1
j_call: TRBJ2-2
clone_size: many
cdr3_nt: TGCAGCGGAACCGGGACAGAGCCCGGGGAGCTGTTTTTT
cdr3_aa: CSGTGTEPGELFF

v_call: TRBV3-2
d_call: NA
j_call: TRBJ1-1
clone_size: NA
cdr3_nt: TGTGCCAGCAGCCCGCCACGACAGGGGAGAACTGAAGCTTTCTTT
cdr3_aa: CASSPPRQGRTEAFF

v_call: TRBV3-1
d_call: NA
j_call: TRBJ2-2
clone_size: NA
cdr3_nt: TGTGCCAGCAGCCAAGGGGGGGATCCGAACACCGGGGAGCTGTTTTTT
cdr3_aa: CASSQGGDPNTGELFF

v_call: TRBV28
d_call: NA
j_call: TRBJ1-5
clone_size: many
cdr3_nt: TGTGCCAGCACCCTAGGTTTGGGGGATCAGCCCCAGCATTTT
cdr3_aa: CASTLGLGDQPQHF

v_call: TRBV4-3
d_call: NA
j_call: TRBJ2-7
clone_size: NA
cdr3_nt: TGCGCCAGCAGCCAAGGGAGACCGGGAGCCCCCTACGAGCAGTACTTC
cdr3_aa: CASSQGRPGAPYEQYF

v_call: TRBV7-2
d_call: TRBD1
j_call: TRBJ2-1
clone_size: few
cdr3_nt: TGTGCCAGCAGCCTCTGGACAGGCTCCAATGAGCAGTTCTTC
cdr3_aa: CASSLWTGSNEQFF

v_call: TRBV7-6
d_call: NA
j_call: TRBJ2-5
clone_size: many
cdr3_nt: TGTGCCAGCAGCCCGTCCCAAGAGACCCAGTACTTC
cdr3_aa: CASSPSQETQYF

v_call: TRBV24-1
d_call: TRBD1
j_call: TRBJ1-5
clone_size: NA
cdr3_nt: TGTGCCACCTCAGGGGGGAATCAGCCCCAGCATTTT
cdr3_aa: CATSGGNQPQHF

v_call: TRBV6-1
d_call: NA
j_call: TRBJ2-2
clone_size: many
cdr3_nt: TGTGCCAGCAGTGGGGGCATGAACACCGGGGAGCTGTTTTTT
cdr3_aa: CASSGGMNTGELFF

v_call: TRBV4-1
d_call: TRBD2
j_call: TRBJ2-3
clone_size: many
cdr3_nt: TGCGCCAGCAGCCAATATCTTAGCGGGGGCCCTAGCACAGATACGCAGTATTTT
cdr3_aa: CASSQYLSGGPSTDTQYF

v_call: TRBV6-1
d_call: NA
j_call: TRBJ2-2
clone_size: NA
cdr3_nt: TGTGCCAGCACCATTAGGAGGACCGGGGAGCTGTTTTTT
cdr3_aa: CASTIRRTGELFF

v_call: TRBV20-1
d_call: NA
j_call: TRBJ2-7
clone_size: NA
cdr3_nt: TGCAGTGCTAGGTTCTTAGACAACTCCTACGAGCAGTACTTC
cdr3_aa: CSARFLDNSYEQYF

v_call: TRBV2
d_call: NA
j_call: TRBJ1-3
clone_size: many
cdr3_nt: TGTGCCAGCAGTTACAGCGGGTTTGCTGGAAACACCATATATTTT
cdr3_aa: CASSYSGFAGNTIYF

v_call: TRBV7-3
d_call: NA
j_call: TRBJ2-3
clone_size: few
cdr3_nt: TGTGCCAGCAGCCCGCAGGGGGGGGCTACAGATACGCAGTATTTT
cdr3_aa: CASSPQGGATDTQYF

v_call: TRBV25-1
d_call: NA
j_call: TRBJ2-7
clone_size: many
cdr3_nt: TGTGCCAGCCACGACAGCAACACCGCCTACGAGCAGTACTTC
cdr3_aa: CASHDSNTAYEQYF

v_call: TRBV5-6
d_call: NA
j_call: TRBJ2-2
clone_size: NA
cdr3_nt: TGTGCCAGCAGCTTTAGGATGAACACCGGGGAGCTGTTTTTT
cdr3_aa: CASSFRMNTGELFF

v_call: TRBV19
d_call: NA
j_call: TRBJ1-2
clone_size: many
cdr3_nt: TGTGCCAGTAGTGCCCTCGATGGTCGCCTCCGGGGCTACACCTTC
cdr3_aa: CASSALDGRLRGYTF

v_call: TRBV21-1
d_call: NA
j_call: TRBJ2-5
clone_size: NA
cdr3_nt: TGTGCCAGCAACTACTGGACCTTCCTCGATGTAGAGACCCAGTACTTC
cdr3_aa: CASNYWTFLDVETQYF

v_call: TRBV19
d_call: TRBD1
j_call: TRBJ2-7
clone_size: NA
cdr3_nt: TGTGCCAGTAGTATGGGGACAGGTCCTTCCTACGAGCAGTACTTC
cdr3_aa: CASSMGTGPSYEQYF

v_call: TRBV7-2
d_call: NA
j_call: TRBJ2-4
clone_size: few
cdr3_nt: TGTGCCAGCAGCTTAGTGGGGCGGTCGGTAGGATACTTC
cdr3_aa: CASSLVGRSVGYF

v_call: TRBV5-1
d_call: TRBD2
j_call: TRBJ2-3
clone_size: NA
cdr3_nt: TGCGCCAGCAGCTTGGAAAGCGGGGGCACAGATACGCAGTATTTT
cdr3_aa: CASSLESGGTDTQYF

v_call: TRBV19
d_call: NA
j_call: TRBJ1-2
clone_size: many
cdr3_nt: TGTGCCAGTAGTAGTACGACTGGGACAATTAGCCCCCATGGCTACACCTTC
cdr3_aa: CASSSTTGTISPHGYTF

v_call: TRBV5-5
d_call: NA
j_call: TRBJ2-3
clone_size: NA
cdr3_nt: TGTGCCAGCAGCTTGGCCGGGGACAGCACAGATACGCAGTATTTT
cdr3_aa: CASSLAGDSTDTQYF

v_call: TRBV9
d_call: NA
j_call: TRBJ1-1
clone_size: NA
cdr3_nt: TGTGCCAGCAGCGGCCCAAGAAGGGGCAGGAGAGAAGCTTTCTTT
cdr3_aa: CASSGPRRGRREAFF

v_call: TRBV29-1
d_call: NA
j_call: TRBJ2-3
clone_size: many
cdr3_nt: TGCAGCGTTTGTCGGGACGCGGCCACAGATACGCAGTATTTT
cdr3_aa: CSVCRDAATDTQYF

v_call: TRBV7-2
d_call: NA
j_call: TRBJ1-5
clone_size: NA
cdr3_nt: TGTGCCAGCAGCCCCGTTGGCTGGGCCTACAATCAGCCCCAGCATTTT
cdr3_aa: CASSPVGWAYNQPQHF

v_call: TRBV28
d_call: TRBD2
j_call: TRBJ2-5
clone_size: NA
cdr3_nt: TGTGCCAGCAGTGAGTCTAGCGGGGGGGTAGAGACCCAGTACTTC
cdr3_aa: CASSESSGGVETQYF

v_call: TRBV5-1
d_call: TRBD2
j_call: TRBJ2-3
clone_size: NA
cdr3_nt: TGCGCCAGCAGCCCCCTCGCAGCTAGCGGAATTAGCACAGATACGCAGTATTTT
cdr3_aa: CASSPLAASGISTDTQYF

v_call: TRBV29-1
d_call: NA
j_call: TRBJ2-5
clone_size: NA
cdr3_nt: TGCAGCGTTGCAGTGGAGACCCAGTACTTC
cdr3_aa: CSVAVETQYF

v_call: TRBV5-1
d_call: NA
j_call: TRBJ2-3
clone_size: many
cdr3_nt: TGCGCCAGCAGCTCTTTAGACCCGGACACAGATACGCAGTATTTT
cdr3_aa: CASSSLDPDTDTQYF

v_call: TRBV7-9
d_call: NA
j_call: TRBJ2-1
clone_size: many
cdr3_nt: TGTGCCAGCAGCGAAAGGGGCAATGAGCAGTTCTTC
cdr3_aa: CASSERGNEQFF

v_call: TRBV7-2
d_call: TRBD2
j_call: TRBJ2-3
clone_size: NA
cdr3_nt: TGTGCCAGCAGCCCCGGGACTAGCGCCCCAGATACGCAGTATTTT
cdr3_aa: CASSPGTSAPDTQYF

v_call: TRBV7-8
d_call: NA
j_call: TRBJ1-5
clone_size: many
cdr3_nt: TGTGCCAGCAGCTTAGTCCCAGTCCAGCCCCAGCATTTT
cdr3_aa: CASSLVPVQPQHF

v_call: TRBV7-3
d_call: TRBD2
j_call: TRBJ2-3
clone_size: NA
cdr3_nt: TGTGCCAGCAGCTTTGCGGGGGTTACAGATACGCAGTATTTT
cdr3_aa: CASSFAGVTDTQYF

v_call: TRBV18
d_call: NA
j_call: TRBJ2-7
clone_size: many
cdr3_nt: TGTGCCAGCTCACCCGCAGGAGTCGCCTACGAGCAGTACTTC
cdr3_aa: CASSPAGVAYEQYF

v_call: TRBV24-1
d_call: NA
j_call: TRBJ2-5
clone_size: many
cdr3_nt: TGTGCCACCAGTGATTCAACTAGAATAGAGACCCAGTACTTC
cdr3_aa: CATSDSTRIETQYF

v_call: TRBV2
d_call: NA
j_call: TRBJ2-5
clone_size: few
cdr3_nt: TGTGCCAGCATGCAGGGCAGCCAAGAGACCCAGTACTTC
cdr3_aa: CASMQGSQETQYF

v_call: TRBV5-1
d_call: TRBD2
j_call: TRBJ2-1
clone_size: few
cdr3_nt: TGCGCCAGCAGTCCAACCCATAGCGGGGGCTACAATGAGCAGTTCTTC
cdr3_aa: CASSPTHSGGYNEQFF

v_call: TRBV12-3/TRBV12-4
d_call: TRBD1
j_call: TRBJ1-6
clone_size: NA
cdr3_nt: TGTGCCAGCAGGGGACAGGGCCCTAAGTCACCCCTCCACTTT
cdr3_aa: CASRGQGPKSPLHF

v_call: TRBV29-1
d_call: NA
j_call: TRBJ1-1
clone_size: many
cdr3_nt: TGCAGCGTTGGTAAAGGGGAGGGCACTGAAGCTTTCTTT
cdr3_aa: CSVGKGEGTEAFF